This T cell receptor (beta chain) was profiled in a study of OX40 agonist ivuxolimab in advanced cancers. Turning to the study itself: Ivuxolimab, an antibody that agonizes OX40 (CD134), was administered to the patients. Two patients with cutaneous melanoma and one with hepatocellular carcinoma, three in total, showed partial responses.

In its sample, this clone was seen once. The antigen is undetermined. Study-level results: Clonal expansion from baseline to week 6 occurred in both CD4+ and CD8+ T cells.

V was clipped by 6 bases and J by 5 bases; unmatched bases: 8. The germline gives CDR1 KGHSH, CDR2 LQKENI. This CDR3 comprises 16 residues. Some clones are missing from TCRdb's copy, which holds only in-frame ones; the method was immunoSEQ multiplex PCR. The top ten clones hold 1.5% to 2% of a sample with 80,000 to 100,000 clones, about nine tenths of them seen once. This material consisted of CD4+ or CD8+ T cells sorted from blood, taken in a trial of the OX40 agonist ivuxolimab. The chain carries TRBV18 and TRBJ2-5, with 14 bases identical to TRBD2. The TCR comes from an adult with an advanced solid tumor such as melanoma, head and neck, liver or kidney cancer. DNA of the CDR3: TGTGCCAGCTCCCCCGGGACTAGCGGGAGCGTTGAGACCCAGTACTTC. Translating gives CASSPGTSGSVETQYF.